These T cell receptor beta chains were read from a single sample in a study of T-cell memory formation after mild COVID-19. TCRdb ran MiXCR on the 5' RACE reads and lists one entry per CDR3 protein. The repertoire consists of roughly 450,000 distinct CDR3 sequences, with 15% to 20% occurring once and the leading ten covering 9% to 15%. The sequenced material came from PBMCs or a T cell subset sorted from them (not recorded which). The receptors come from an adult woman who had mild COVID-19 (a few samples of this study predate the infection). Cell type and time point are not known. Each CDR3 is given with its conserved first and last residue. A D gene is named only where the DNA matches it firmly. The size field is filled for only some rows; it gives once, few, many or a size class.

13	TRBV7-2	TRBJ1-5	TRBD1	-	TGTGCCAGCAGCTTAGGGACAGGGCGGCCCCAGCATTTT	CASSLGTGRPQHF
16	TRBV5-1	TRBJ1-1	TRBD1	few	TGCGCCAGCAGCCGGACAGGGGGCGGGCAAAACACTGAAGCTTTCTTT	CASSRTGGGQNTEAFF
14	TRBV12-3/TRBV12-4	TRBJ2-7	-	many	TGTGCCAGCAGTAGCCAAGGACAGAAGTACGAGCAGTACTTC	CASSSQGQKYEQYF
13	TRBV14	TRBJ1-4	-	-	TGTGCCAGCAGCCAAGATTTATCTGGAAAACTGTTTTTT	CASSQDLSGKLFF
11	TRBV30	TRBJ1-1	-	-	TGTGCCTGGGGTGACAGTTTTTGGGCTTTCTTT	CAWGDSFWAFF
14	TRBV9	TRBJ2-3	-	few	TGTGCCAGCAGCATCCGGACTAGCACAGATACGCAGTATTTT	CASSIRTSTDTQYF
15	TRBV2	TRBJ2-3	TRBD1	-	TGTGCCAGCAGTGGACAGGGGGCCCGCACAGATACGCAGTATTTT	CASSGQGARTDTQYF
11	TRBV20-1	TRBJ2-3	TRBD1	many	TGCAGTGCGGGGACAGGGGACACGCAGTATTTT	CSAGTGDTQYF
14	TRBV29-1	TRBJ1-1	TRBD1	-	TGCAGCGTTGACCGACAGGGAGCAAACACTGAAGCTTTCTTT	CSVDRQGANTEAFF
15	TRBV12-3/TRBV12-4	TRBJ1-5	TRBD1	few	TGTGCCAGCAGCTTGGACAGGCTTAGCAATCAGCCCCAGCATTTT	CASSLDRLSNQPQHF
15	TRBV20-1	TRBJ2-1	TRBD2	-	TGCAGTGCTAGCCCCTCTAGCGGGGGGTTGGATGAGCAGTTCTTC	CSASPSSGGLDEQFF
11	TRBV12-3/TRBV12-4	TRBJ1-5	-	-	TGTGCCAGCAGTTTATCTCAGCCCCAGCATTTT	CASSLSQPQHF
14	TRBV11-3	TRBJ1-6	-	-	TGTGCCAGCAGCTTAGACCAGGGTGTTTCACCCCTCCACTTT	CASSLDQGVSPLHF
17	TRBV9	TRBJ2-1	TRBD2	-	TGTGCCAGCAGCGTAGCTGCTAGCGGTAGCTCCTACAATGAGCAGTTCTTC	CASSVAASGSSYNEQFF
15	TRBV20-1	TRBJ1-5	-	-	TGCAGTGCTAGAGCGGGATCGGGAAGCAATCAGCCCCAGCATTTT	CSARAGSGSNQPQHF
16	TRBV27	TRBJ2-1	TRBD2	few	TGTGCCAGCAGTTTTACGGCGGGAGTGGGTTACAATGAGCAGTTCTTC	CASSFTAGVGYNEQFF
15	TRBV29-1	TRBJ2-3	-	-	TGCAGCGTTCACCATAGCCTCCCTCGGGCAGATACGCAGTATTTT	CSVHHSLPRADTQYF
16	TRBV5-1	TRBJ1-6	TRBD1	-	TGCGCCAGCAGCTTAGGGACAGGGGGCTTTAATTCACCCCTCCACTTT	CASSLGTGGFNSPLHF
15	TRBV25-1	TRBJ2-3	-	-	TGTGCCAGCAGTGAGGCAGGGACGAGCACAGATACGCAGTATTTT	CASSEAGTSTDTQYF
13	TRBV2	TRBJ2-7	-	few	TGTGCCAGCAGTTCGTCCCGGGTTGGTGAGCAGTACTTC	CASSSSRVGEQYF
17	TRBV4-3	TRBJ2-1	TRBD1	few	TGCGCCAGCAGCCAAACCATTCCGACAGGGACCGACAATGAGCAGTTCTTC	CASSQTIPTGTDNEQFF
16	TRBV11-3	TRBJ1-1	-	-	TGTGCCAGCAGCTTTCGTAGGTCCCCAGGACAACCTGAAGCTTTCTTT	CASSFRRSPGQPEAFF
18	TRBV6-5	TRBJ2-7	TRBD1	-	TGTGCCAGCAGTGAAAAATATGGGGGCGGGACAGGCGCCTACGAGCAGTACTTC	CASSEKYGGGTGAYEQYF
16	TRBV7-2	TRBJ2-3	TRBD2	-	TGTGCCAGCAGCTTATGGATAGCGGGGGAGGGAGATACGCAGTATTTT	CASSLWIAGEGDTQYF
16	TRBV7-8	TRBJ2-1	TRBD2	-	TGTGCCAGCAGCCAGCGGACTAGCGGGAGCAACAATGAGCAGTTCTTC	CASSQRTSGSNNEQFF
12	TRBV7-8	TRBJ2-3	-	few	TGTGCCAGCAGCCCCGGGGCGATCCACCAGTATTTT	CASSPGAIHQYF
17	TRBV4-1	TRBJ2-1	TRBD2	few	TGCGCCAGCAGCCAAAAGGCGACTAGCGGGGGGGCTGTTGAGCAGTTCTTC	CASSQKATSGGAVEQFF
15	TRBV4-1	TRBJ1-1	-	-	TGCGCCAGCAGCCGGAGCCTGGGGCTGAACACTGAAGCTTTCTTT	CASSRSLGLNTEAFF
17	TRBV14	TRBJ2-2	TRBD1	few	TGTGCCAGCAGCCAAGATCAGGACAGGGCTAGCACCGGGGAGCTGTTTTTT	CASSQDQDRASTGELFF
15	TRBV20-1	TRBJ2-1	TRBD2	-	TGCAGTGCTAGAGAGGGGACTAGCGGGGGAAACAAGCAGTTCTTC	CSAREGTSGGNKQFF
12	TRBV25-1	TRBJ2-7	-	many	TGTGCCAGCAGAACAGGGAGCCACGAGCAGTACTTC	CASRTGSHEQYF
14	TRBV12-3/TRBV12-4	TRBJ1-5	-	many	TGTGCCAGCAGTCCTAGTTGGGGCTCCCAGCCCCAGCATTTT	CASSPSWGSQPQHF
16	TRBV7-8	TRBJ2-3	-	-	TGTGCCAGCAGCTCCGTGGGGGGAGGCGGCACAGATACGCAGTATTTT	CASSSVGGGGTDTQYF
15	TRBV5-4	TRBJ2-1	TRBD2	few	TGTGCCAGCAGCTTCAGGACTAGCGGGGGGGATGAGCAGTTCTTC	CASSFRTSGGDEQFF
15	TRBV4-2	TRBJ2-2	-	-	TGTGCCAGCAGCCAAGAGAGGGGCCGGACCGGGGAGCTGTTTTTT	CASSQERGRTGELFF
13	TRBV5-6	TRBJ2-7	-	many	TGTGCCAGCAGCTTGGACCCGGGGGTGGAGCAGTACTTC	CASSLDPGVEQYF
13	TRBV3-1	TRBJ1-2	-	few	TGTGCCAGCAGTAACTCAGGGTATTATGGCTACACCTTC	CASSNSGYYGYTF
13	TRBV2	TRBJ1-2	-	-	TGTGCCAGCAGTTTCAGACGTGACTATGGCTACACCTTC	CASSFRRDYGYTF
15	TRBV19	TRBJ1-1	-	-	TGTGCCAGTAGTAGGTCGGACACCATGAACACTGAAGCTTTCTTT	CASSRSDTMNTEAFF
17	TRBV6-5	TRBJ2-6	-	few	TGTGCCAGCAGTTACGAGGGGGGACAGACTGGGGCCAACGTCCTGACTTTC	CASSYEGGQTGANVLTF
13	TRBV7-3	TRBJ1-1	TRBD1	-	TGTGCCAGCAGCTTGTCACGGGACAGCGAAGCTTTCTTT	CASSLSRDSEAFF
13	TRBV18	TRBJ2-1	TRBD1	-	TGTGCCAGCTCACCGACAGGGGGCGATGAGCAGTTCTTC	CASSPTGGDEQFF
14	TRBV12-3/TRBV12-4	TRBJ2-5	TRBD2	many	TGTGCCAGCAGTTTACGCGGGGGGCAAGAGACCCAGTACTTC	CASSLRGGQETQYF
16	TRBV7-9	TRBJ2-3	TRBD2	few	TGTGCCAGCAGCCTAAGGACCTCTAGCGGACCAGATACGCAGTATTTT	CASSLRTSSGPDTQYF
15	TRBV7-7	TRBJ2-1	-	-	TGTGCCAGCAGCTTATTGACGGGGGCCTACAATGAGCAGTTCTTC	CASSLLTGAYNEQFF
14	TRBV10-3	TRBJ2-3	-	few	TGTGCCATCAGTGAGTTCGGGGGCACAGATACGCAGTATTTT	CAISEFGGTDTQYF
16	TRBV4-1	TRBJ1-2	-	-	TGCGCCAGCAGCCCAACAGGACCTCCCACTAACTATGGCTACACCTTC	CASSPTGPPTNYGYTF
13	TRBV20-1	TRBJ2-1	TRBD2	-	TGCAGTGCTAGACTAGCGGGTAGGAATGAGCAGTTCTTC	CSARLAGRNEQFF
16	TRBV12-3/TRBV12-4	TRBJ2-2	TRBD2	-	TGTGCCAGCAGTCTCCGGACTAGCGGGAGATCCGGGGAGCTGTTTTTT	CASSLRTSGRSGELFF